This T cell receptor beta chain was observed in a study of T cell changes during pregnancy in multiple sclerosis. CDR1 and CDR2 from the germline V gene are SGHAT and FQDESV (reference sequence). The CDR3 consists of 15 residues. V was clipped by 3 bases and J by 7 bases; unmatched bases: 11. Data came from immunoSEQ multiplex PCR; TCRdb stores just in-frame clones and leaves some out. The repertoire holds around 15,000 clones, with more than 80% as singletons. The TCR sequence derives from a female donor in good health, enrolled as a control in a pregnancy study. Sequenced here: peripheral blood, sampled in the second trimester of pregnancy. This chain links TRBV11-1 with TRBJ2-5, with 7 bases identical to TRBD2. DNA for the CDR3: TGTGCCAGCAGCTTTATGGGCGGGGGAGAAGGGACCCAGTACTTC. It yields the protein CASSFMGGGEGTQYF.